The source of this T cell receptor (beta chain) is a study of blood T cell repertoires in COVID-19 (dated by TCRdb to 2018 to 2020). Context from the whole study: Samples covering the acute and convalescent phases of COVID-19 were provided by collaborators in the United States, Italy and Spain. The samples were drawn from the first 160 participants of the ongoing ImmuneRACE study and from more than 1,000 subjects provided by 6 global collaborators. HLA class I and class II types, where available, came from metadata supplied by the sample provider rather than from assay-based typing. The dataset comprised deeply sampled blood TCRbeta repertoires from subjects exposed to, actively infected with, or recovered from COVID-19. The repertoires were released in a freely available public database meant as a resource for research on the immune response to SARS-CoV-2. The prospective study material was composed of cDNA or gDNA derived from T cells, B-cell-depleted T cells, or PBMCs. Sample metadata almost always included a de-identified subject ID, COVID-19 status, age in years and sex. Beyond this particular receptor, the publication reports: Clinical and demographic metadata were provided uncurated, with the amount varying by source and participant.

With regard to this clone: Which antigen it targets is not known. Base qualities were left out, and no much larger clone turns up one base away.

Trimming removed 3 bases from V and 4 bases from J, leaving 18 bases between the germline ends. As encoded in the germline V gene, CDR1 is ENHRY while CDR2 is SYGVKD. The CDR3 sequence holds 16 residues, the cysteine and phenylalanine included. The CDR3 DNA has 48 bases and is translated from base 1. In the prospective study, participants were roughly 18 to 100 years old, resided in 25 or so geographic areas of the United States, and were enrolled through a virtual design. In the prospective study, participants were assigned to cohorts based on the clinical history participants reported in a screening survey and a study questionnaire. In the prospective study, whole blood, serum and a nasopharyngeal or oropharyngeal swab were collected from each participant by mobile phlebotomists. Over an approximately 2-month period, participants in the prospective study had the option of providing additional blood draws and questionnaires. Blood samples from the prospective study were shipped frozen or at room temperature prior to DNA extraction.

The immunoSEQ Assay, a bias-controlled multiplex PCR, was used to amplify TCRbeta CDR3 regions from genomic DNA. Per the authors' processing: Nucleated cell counts per sample were estimated from amplification of reference gene primers within the assay. To quantify the absolute abundance of each unique TCRbeta CDR3 rearrangement, sequence reads were collapsed and filtered. For each sample, productive Simpson clonality was calculated by taking the square root of Simpson's diversity index across productive rearrangements. Here the immuneACCESS table is served through TCRdb, limited to in-frame sequences with V and J called. Missing clones are a known gap in these copies; in checked studies unresolved V genes cover under half, and the rest lacks a known reason. V and J calls plus clone size are reproduced from that table; the DNA served to infer D and trimming. The table for this sample lists 300,000 to 400,000 clones; 88% of them were counted only once. Clones ranked in the top ten supply about 0.89% of the sample.

The source material was PBMCs or T cells enriched from blood (not recorded which). This sequence originates from a woman aged 25 to 39 with acute COVID-19. This receptor chain uses TRBV10-3 and TRBJ1-1, with an unclear D gene assignment. The CDR3 has the sequence CAISDEGLEVGTEAFF. The nucleotide sequence is given as TGTGCCATCAGTGACGAGGGTCTCGAGGTCGGCACTGAAGCTTTCTTT.